Only a few counts were recorded for the clone carrying this T cell receptor (beta chain). These data are taken from a study of T-cell memory formation after mild COVID-19. The CDR3 is 15 residues long. Germline V gene sequence: CDR1 MNHEY, CDR2 SVGAGI. The germline V and J ends were trimmed by 0 bases and 4 bases, with 12 bases remaining between them. One entry per CDR3 protein results from TCRdb running MiXCR on the 5' RACE reads. The table lists about 270,000 distinct CDR3 sequences, roughly 17% of them singletons. The sample comprised PBMCs or a T cell subset sorted from them (not recorded which). The TCR sequence derives from a man aged 18-30 years who had mild COVID-19 (a few samples of this study predate the infection). Cell type and time point are not known. The gene calls are TRBV6-5 and TRBJ2-5; D ambiguous. For the CDR3, the DNA is TGTGCCAGCAGTTACTCGATATCTTTGGGAGAGACCCAGTACTTC. This gives the protein CASSYSISLGETQYF.